These T cell receptor beta chains were read from a single sample in a study of cytomegalovirus exposure and HLA in healthy donors. Sequenced by immunoSEQ multiplex PCR; TCRdb stores in-frame clones only, minus some. Of around 200,000 clones listed, 60% to 80% are singletons. Sequences were obtained from PBMCs. The receptors shown here come from a woman aged 30 to 39 in good health and CMV-seropositive. CDR3s include the opening cysteine and the closing phenylalanine or tryptophan.

V gene: TRBV19
CDR3 protein: CASRDTSGTGYEQYF

V gene: TRBV11-2
CDR3 protein: CASSLLAGPLGNEQFF

V gene: TRBV4-1
CDR3 protein: CASSQTGLAGGWETQYF

V gene: TRBV13
CDR3 protein: CASSLRGTGQSYEQYF

V gene: TRBV27
CDR3 protein: CASNSGLAVNTGELFF

V gene: TRBV19
CDR3 protein: CASSMSDEQYF

V gene: TRBV4-1
CDR3 protein: CASSYGRGSGEQYF

V gene: TRBV27
CDR3 protein: CASSASLSSYEQYF

V gene: TRBV29-1
CDR3 protein: CSVDQGMNTEAFF

V gene: TRBV7-7
CDR3 protein: CASSPYTGGGTEAFF

V gene: TRBV4-1
CDR3 protein: CASSQTPGDANYGYTF

V gene: TRBV6-5
CDR3 protein: CASSSGTGGLYGYTF

V gene: TRBV19
CDR3 protein: CASSLQGSTEAFF

V gene: TRBV25-1
CDR3 protein: CASSESGGLYNEQFF

V gene: TRBV6-5
CDR3 protein: CASSPSTTNTEAFF

V gene: TRBV7-9
CDR3 protein: CSSSVTSGIPYEQYF

V gene: TRBV5-1
CDR3 protein: CASSQVGEQFF

V gene: TRBV5-1
CDR3 protein: CASSLFQDTQYF

V gene: TRBV4-1
CDR3 protein: CASSPQGAGGYNEQFF

V gene: TRBV6-1
CDR3 protein: CASSEAGGWTAGYGYTF

V gene: TRBV7-6
CDR3 protein: CASSPGQGLYGYTF

V gene: TRBV7-2
CDR3 protein: CASSFLGQDSYEQYF

V gene: TRBV5-4
CDR3 protein: CASSLEGADTEAFF

V gene: TRBV13
CDR3 protein: CASSSAYRNIQYF

V gene: TRBV6-1
CDR3 protein: CASRRDHTYEQYF

V gene: TRBV28
CDR3 protein: CASSPGTAPSF